The 21 T cell receptor beta chains below come from one sample, sequenced in a study of T cell responses to AZD1222 COVID-19 vaccine. Sequencing used immunoSEQ multiplex PCR; TCRdb keeps in-frame clones, though not all of them. This sample has about 150,000 clones, with about 91% found just once. The sample consisted of peripheral blood, taken on day 0 of AZD1222 vaccination. The receptor set was obtained from an adult in good health.

The CDR3 region is CASGFRLALRDRVYDQPQHF. The CDR3 region has the DNA TGTGCTAGTGGTTTCCGACTCGCCCTGAGGGACAGGGTGTACGATCAGCCCCAGCATTTT. This chain uses TRBV12-5 with TRBJ1-5; 9 bases map to TRBD1. This CDR3 region has 20 residues. From germline, CDR1 is LGHNT and CDR2 FRNRAP. J was trimmed by 5 bases and V by 3 bases; bases with no gene match: 20.

The chain employs TRBV6-5 and TRBJ2-3; 7 nucleotides match TRBD2. V trimming: 6 bases; J trimming: 8 bases; junction bases outside the gene matches: 11. The germline V gene encodes CDR1 MNHEY and CDR2 SVGAGI. The CDR3 totals 14 residues. CDR3 region: CASSRTSRAGTQYF. CDR3 DNA sequence: TGTGCCAGCAGCCGGACTAGTCGAGCAGGTACGCAGTATTTT.

The chain uses TRBV4-3 and TRBJ1-2; D is perhaps TRBD1 (5 bases). Trimming stripped 0 bases from V and 8 bases from J, with 16 bases between. This CDR3 comprises 15 residues. Per germline, CDR1 LGHNA and CDR2 YSLEER. This CDR3 is CASSQESPSRDGYTF. The CDR3 DNA reads TGCGCCAGCAGCCAAGAAAGCCCCTCCCGGGACGGCTACACCTTC.

The chain joins TRBV6-4 to TRBJ2-3; 10 bases line up with TRBD2. The CDR3 spans 14 residues. CDR1 and CDR2 from the germline V gene are MRHNA and SNTAGT. The junction had 0 bases not matched to a gene; V was cut back by 2 bases and J by 4 bases. CDR3 in DNA: TGTGCCAGCAGTGACAGCGGGGGGGCAGATACGCAGTATTTT. Protein product: CASSDSGGADTQYF.

This sequence joins TRBV7-2 and TRBJ2-2; a weak D match, TRBD2 (5 bases). Trimming took off 5 bases at V and 5 bases at J, with 21 bases between the two ends. This CDR3 has 17 residues. The germline CDR1 and CDR2 sequences are SGHTA and FQGNSA. The CDR3, as DNA: TGTGCCAGCAGCAGCTTAGGTCGGGGATCGGGGACCGGGGAGCTGTTTTTT. It specifies CASSSLGRGSGTGELFF.

This rearrangement joins TRBV7-2 to TRBJ2-7, with TRBD2 matching 7 bases. V trimming: 5 bases; J trimming: 6 bases; junction bases outside the gene matches: 10. Germline lookup yields CDR1 SGHTA and CDR2 FQGNSA. The CDR3 has 14 amino acids. DNA for the CDR3: TGTGCCAGCAGCCGGGACTACCAAAGCTTCGAGCAGTACTTC. It encodes CASSRDYQSFEQYF.

This chain connects TRBV6-2 or TRBV6-3 to TRBJ1-1; D is unclear. V was pared by 2 bases and J by 5 bases, with 9 bases between. The CDR3 is 13 amino acids. The germline CDR1 and CDR2 sequences are MNHEY and SVGEGT. The CDR3 loop reads CASSYEHRTEAFF. In nucleotides, the CDR3 is TGTGCCAGCAGTTACGAACATCGGACTGAAGCTTTCTTT.

This sequence joins TRBV19 and TRBJ2-4; 7 nucleotides line up with TRBD1. V lost 6 bases and J lost 1; bases outside the gene matches: 6. This CDR3 is built from 15 residues. Per the germline V gene, CDR1 is LNHDA and CDR2 is SQIVND (reference sequence). This CDR3 reads CASRDRVEAKNIQYF. The CDR3 DNA is TGTGCCAGTAGAGACAGGGTAGAGGCCAAAAACATTCAGTACTTC.

J is TRBJ2-3 and V is TRBV4-1; weak D call: TRBD2 (5 bases). Germline lookup yields CDR1 MGHRA and CDR2 YSYEKL. The CDR3 has 16 residues. V was pared by 0 bases and J by 3 bases, with 13 bases between. The CDR3 DNA reads as TGCGCCAGCAGCCAAGAGGGCCCCCGAGGGACAGATACGCAGTATTTT. As protein: CASSQEGPRGTDTQYF.

The chain couples TRBV27 to TRBJ1-2, with 12 nucleotides matching TRBD1. The trim removed 2 bases at V and 6 bases at J, leaving 1 base unmatched. The germline V gene has CDR1 MNHEY and CDR2 SMNVEV (reference sequence). The CDR3 is made up of 14 amino acids. The CDR3 sequence: CASSLGTGGDGYTF. The CDR3 DNA follows: TGTGCCAGCAGTTTAGGGACAGGGGGCGATGGCTACACCTTC.

The chain carries TRBV27 and TRBJ1-6; D not certain. The germline gives CDR1 MNHEY, CDR2 SMNVEV (reference sequence). The CDR3 consists of 14 residues. The ends were cut back, 5 bases at V and 8 bases at J, with 13 bases in the middle. CDR3 sequence (DNA): TGTGCCAGCAGTCCGAACCTGACTTATTCACCCCTCCACTTT. It specifies CASSPNLTYSPLHF.

This rearrangement joins TRBV20-1 to TRBJ2-7, with unresolved D. V lost 6 bases and J lost 5, with 11 bases in between. CDR1 is DFQATT and CDR2 is SNEGSKA in the germline V gene (reference sequence). This CDR3 region has 11 residues. The CDR3 coding sequence is TGCAGTGCCCTCTCCAGGAACGAGCAGTACTTC. Protein sequence: CSALSRNEQYF.

The chain uses TRBV15 and TRBJ2-3; D is perhaps TRBD1 (5 bases). CDR1 is LNHNV, CDR2 YYDKDF, per germline (reference sequence). V lost 5 bases to trimming and J lost 6 bases, with 15 bases between them. The CDR3 length is 14 residues. The CDR3 nucleotides are TGTGCCACCAGCCCCCAAAGGGGCAGTGATACGCAGTATTTT. This codes for CATSPQRGSDTQYF.

The chain couples TRBV5-1 to TRBJ1-1; 11 bases map to TRBD1. CDR1 is SGHRS, CDR2 YFSETQ, per germline. The CDR3 contains 13 residues. The V gene end was trimmed by 4 bases and the J gene end by 7 bases; junction bases not matched to a gene: 3. CDR3 in DNA: TGCGCCAGCAGCCTGGACAGGGGGCTTGAAGCTTTCTTT. Translating it yields CASSLDRGLEAFF.

This chain uses TRBV11-2 with TRBJ1-2, with 9 nucleotides matching TRBD1. The CDR3 spans 17 residues. Trimming removed 1 base from V and 6 bases from J; junction bases left unmatched: 12. Germline-derived CDR1 and CDR2 are SGHAT and FQNNGV. CDR3 loop: CASSLGAGQGASNGYTF. CDR3 DNA: TGTGCCAGCAGCTTAGGGGCGGGACAGGGAGCGTCGAATGGCTACACCTTC.

The rearrangement joins TRBV9 to TRBJ1-3; D not certain. This CDR3 region has 12 residues. Per the germline V gene, CDR1 is SGDLS and CDR2 is YYNGEE. With 4 bases removed from V and 4 bases from J, the gap between germline ends came to 6 bases. This CDR3 is CASSNPGNTIYF. In DNA form, the CDR3 reads TGTGCCAGCAGCAACCCAGGAAACACCATATATTTT.

CDR3 protein: CASSLMLNEQFF. The CDR3 DNA reads as TGTGCCAGCAGCTTGATGTTGAATGAGCAGTTCTTC. The gene calls are TRBV7-2 and TRBJ2-1, with no clear D. The V gene lost 3 bases and the J gene lost 7 bases, with 7 bases spanning the gap. CDR1 and CDR2 from the germline V gene are SGHTA and FQGNSA. This CDR3 spans 12 amino acids.

The chain couples TRBV11-2 to TRBJ1-3, with D possibly matching TRBD1 (5 bases). The CDR3 is 13 amino acids. Germline V CDR1 and CDR2: SGHAT, FQNNGV. Trimming left V 8 bases short and J 4 bases short, with 12 bases between. The CDR3 spells CASGGRRGNTIYF. The DNA for the CDR3 is TGTGCCAGCGGGGGGAGGCGCGGAAACACCATATATTTT.

The chain has TRBV29-1 and TRBJ2-2; D gene uncertain. Germline-derived CDR1 and CDR2 are SQVTM and ANQGSEA. V was clipped by 0 bases and J by 3 bases, with 8 bases between them. The CDR3 is 14 residues long. The DNA of the CDR3 is TGCAGCGTTGAAGAGGACCCTTACACCGGGGAGCTGTTTTTT. Residues: CSVEEDPYTGELFF.

J is TRBJ1-6 and V is TRBV14; possible D gene TRBD1, 5 bases. CDR1 is SGHDN, CDR2 FVKESK, per germline. The CDR3 is 13 residues long. Trimming removed 4 bases from V and 14 bases from J, with 15 bases in between. CDR3 nucleotides: TGTGCCAGCAGCCGGGACCTCGAAGATACCCTCCACTTT. This translates into CASSRDLEDTLHF.

This chain joins TRBV24-1 and TRBJ2-2, with a weak D call TRBD2 (5 bases). V lost 1 base and J 0 bases, leaving 8 bases between the germline ends. The germline CDR1 and CDR2 sequences are KGHDR and SFDVKD. The CDR3 contains 16 residues. The CDR3 protein is CATSDFWETNTGELFF. CDR3 DNA: TGTGCCACCAGTGATTTTTGGGAGACGAACACCGGGGAGCTGTTTTTT.